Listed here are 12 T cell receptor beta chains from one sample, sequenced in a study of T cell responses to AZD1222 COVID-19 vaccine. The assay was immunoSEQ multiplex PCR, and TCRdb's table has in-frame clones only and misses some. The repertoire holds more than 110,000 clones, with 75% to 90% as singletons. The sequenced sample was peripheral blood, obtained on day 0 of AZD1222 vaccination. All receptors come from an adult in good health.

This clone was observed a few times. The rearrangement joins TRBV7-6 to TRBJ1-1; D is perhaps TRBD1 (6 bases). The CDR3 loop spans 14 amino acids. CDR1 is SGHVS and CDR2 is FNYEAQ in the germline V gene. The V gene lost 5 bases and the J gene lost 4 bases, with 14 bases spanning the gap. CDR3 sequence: CASSSRQALTEAFF. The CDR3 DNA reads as TGTGCCAGCAGCAGCAGACAGGCCCTCACTGAAGCTTTCTTT.

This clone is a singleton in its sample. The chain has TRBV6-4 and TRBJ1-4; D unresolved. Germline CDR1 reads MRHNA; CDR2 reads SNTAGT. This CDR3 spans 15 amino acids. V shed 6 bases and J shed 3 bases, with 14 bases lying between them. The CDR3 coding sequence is TGTGCCAGCAGCCCAAATGGGAGGGCTAATGAAAAACTGTTTTTT. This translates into CASSPNGRANEKLFF.

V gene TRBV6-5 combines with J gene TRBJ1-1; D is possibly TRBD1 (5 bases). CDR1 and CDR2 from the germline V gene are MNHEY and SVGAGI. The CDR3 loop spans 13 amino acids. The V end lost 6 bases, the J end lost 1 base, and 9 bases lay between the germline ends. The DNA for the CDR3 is TGTGCCAGCAGCAGGGAAAGGAACACTGAAGCTTTCTTT. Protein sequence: CASSRERNTEAFF.

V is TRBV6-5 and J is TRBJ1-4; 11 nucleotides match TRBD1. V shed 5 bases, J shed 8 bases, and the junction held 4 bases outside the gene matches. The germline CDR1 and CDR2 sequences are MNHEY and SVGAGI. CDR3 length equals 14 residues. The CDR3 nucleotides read TGTGCCAGCAGTCAGGACAGGGGGCGGGAAAAACTGTTTTTT. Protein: CASSQDRGREKLFF.

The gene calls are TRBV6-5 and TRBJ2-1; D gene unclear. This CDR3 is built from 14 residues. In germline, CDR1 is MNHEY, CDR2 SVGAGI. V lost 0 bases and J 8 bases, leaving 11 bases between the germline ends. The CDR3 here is CASSYSRVLDEQFF. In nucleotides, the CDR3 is TGTGCCAGCAGTTACTCCCGGGTTTTGGATGAGCAGTTCTTC.

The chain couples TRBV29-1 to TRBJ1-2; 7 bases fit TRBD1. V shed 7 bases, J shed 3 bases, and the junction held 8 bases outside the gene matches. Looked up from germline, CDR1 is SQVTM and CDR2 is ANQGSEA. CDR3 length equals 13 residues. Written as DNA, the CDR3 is TGCAGCGGGCAGACAGGGCTAGACTATGGCTACACCTTC. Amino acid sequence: CSGQTGLDYGYTF.

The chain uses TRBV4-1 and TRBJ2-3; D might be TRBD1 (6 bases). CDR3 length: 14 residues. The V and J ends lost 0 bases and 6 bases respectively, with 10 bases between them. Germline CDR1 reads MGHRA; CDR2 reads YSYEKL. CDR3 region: CASSQERGGDTQYF. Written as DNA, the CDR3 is TGCGCCAGCAGCCAAGAACGAGGGGGTGATACGCAGTATTTT.

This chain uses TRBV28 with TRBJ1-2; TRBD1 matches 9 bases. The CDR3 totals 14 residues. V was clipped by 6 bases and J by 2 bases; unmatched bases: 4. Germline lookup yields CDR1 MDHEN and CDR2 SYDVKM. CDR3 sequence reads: CASRGTGRNYGYTF. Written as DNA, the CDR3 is TGTGCCAGCAGAGGGACAGGGAGGAACTATGGCTACACCTTC.

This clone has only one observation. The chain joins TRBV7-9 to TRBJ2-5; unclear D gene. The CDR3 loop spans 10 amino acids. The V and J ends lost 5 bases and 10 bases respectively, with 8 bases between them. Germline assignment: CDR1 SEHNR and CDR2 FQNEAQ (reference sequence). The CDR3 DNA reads TGTGCCAGCAGCCTTACGATCCAGTACTTC. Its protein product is CASSLTIQYF.

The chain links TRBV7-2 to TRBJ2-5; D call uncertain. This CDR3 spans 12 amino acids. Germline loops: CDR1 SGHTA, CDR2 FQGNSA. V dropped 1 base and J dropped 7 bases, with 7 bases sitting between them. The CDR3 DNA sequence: TGTGCCAGCAGCTTAGTTGTCGCGACCCAGTACTTC. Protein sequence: CASSLVVATQYF.

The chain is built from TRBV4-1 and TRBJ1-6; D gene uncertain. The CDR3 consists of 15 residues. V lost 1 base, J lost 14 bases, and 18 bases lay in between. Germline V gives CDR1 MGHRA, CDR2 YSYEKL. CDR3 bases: TGCGCCAGCAGCCAAGTTGGGCAGGAGGCATGGTCCCTCCACTTT. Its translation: CASSQVGQEAWSLHF.

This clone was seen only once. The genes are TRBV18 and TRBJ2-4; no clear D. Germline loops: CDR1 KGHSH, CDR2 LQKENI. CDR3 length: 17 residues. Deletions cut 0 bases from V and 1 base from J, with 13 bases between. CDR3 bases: TGTGCCAGCTCACCACCGAGCGAGTTTGAGGCCAAAAACATTCAGTACTTC. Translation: CASSPPSEFEAKNIQYF.